These T cell receptor beta chains were read from a single sample in a study of T-cell memory formation after mild COVID-19. TCRdb independently ran MiXCR on the 5' RACE reads; one entry per CDR3 protein. The table records about 320,000 distinct CDR3 sequences, more than 13% of them present only once. Sequencing used PBMCs or a T cell subset sorted from them (not recorded which). These receptors were obtained from a man aged 18 to 29 who had mild COVID-19 (a few samples of this study predate the infection). Cell type and time point are not known. Both conserved end residues are part of each CDR3. Fields, in order: V gene, clone size, CDR3 length, J gene, D gene, CDR3 DNA, CDR3 protein. The D gene is left open where the match is weak. The listing skips clone size in some rows; elsewhere it reads once, few, many or a size class.

>TRBV6-2/TRBV6-3|few|15|TRBJ2-2|TRBD2
TGTGCCAGCAGACTTTTACGGGGGGGCATCGGGGAGCTGTTTTTT
CASRLLRGGIGELFF
>TRBV7-9|.|15|TRBJ1-4|.
TGTGCCAGCAGCCCGATTGACGGTCGCCCAGAAAAACTGTTTTTT
CASSPIDGRPEKLFF
>TRBV5-1|many|14|TRBJ2-1|TRBD2
TGCGCCAGCAGCTTGGCGGGGGGGGCCAATGAGCAGTTCTTC
CASSLAGGANEQFF
>TRBV27|few|14|TRBJ1-1|.
TGTGCCAGCAGTCGATACAGCAAGAACACTGAAGCTTTCTTT
CASSRYSKNTEAFF
>TRBV9|.|14|TRBJ2-3|.
TGTGCCAGCAGCGTGAGGGTTAGCACAGATACGCAGTATTTT
CASSVRVSTDTQYF
>TRBV29-1|.|14|TRBJ2-7|TRBD2
TGCAGCGTGCGCCAGCGGGGGAGCCCATACGAGCAGTACTTC
CSVRQRGSPYEQYF
>TRBV12-3/TRBV12-4|many|16|TRBJ1-4|.
TGTGCCAGCAGTCTGGTCGGAATGCCCGATAATGAAAAACTGTTTTTT
CASSLVGMPDNEKLFF
>TRBV24-1|.|17|TRBJ2-2|.
TGTGCCACCAGTGAGACCGGGACATCCAGGAGGACCGGGGAGCTGTTTTTT
CATSETGTSRRTGELFF
>TRBV7-2|many|15|TRBJ2-7|TRBD1
TGTGCCAGCAGTTCAAGGGACAGAACCTTCTACGAGCAGTACTTC
CASSSRDRTFYEQYF
>TRBV14|few|14|TRBJ2-4|.
TGTGCCAGCAGCCATAAGGGCCGAGCAGCCATTCAGTACTTC
CASSHKGRAAIQYF
>TRBV6-5|.|15|TRBJ2-1|TRBD1
TGTGCCAGCAGTTACACGGGACAGGGTAACAATGAGCAGTTCTTC
CASSYTGQGNNEQFF
>TRBV11-1|.|16|TRBJ2-1|.
TGTGCCAGCAGCTTAAAGGGAGACAGCTACCACAATGAGCAGTTCTTC
CASSLKGDSYHNEQFF
>TRBV5-6|.|13|TRBJ2-5|.
TGTGCCAGCAGCGCTTACATGGAAGAGACCCAGTACTTC
CASSAYMEETQYF
>TRBV19|.|11|TRBJ1-2|.
TGTGCCAGTGCCAGGGACTATGGCTACACCTTC
CASARDYGYTF
>TRBV11-2|few|16|TRBJ2-3|.
TGTGCCAGCAGCTACAGAGTTACCGGACAGCCAGATACGCAGTATTTT
CASSYRVTGQPDTQYF
>TRBV11-2|few|17|TRBJ2-2|.
TGTGCCAGCAGCTTATTGTCCGGGACGCTTTACACCGGGGAGCTGTTTTTT
CASSLLSGTLYTGELFF
>TRBV7-2|.|13|TRBJ2-7|.
TGTGCCAGCAGCTTAGTGGTAGCGGCTGAGCAGTACTTC
CASSLVVAAEQYF
>TRBV12-3/TRBV12-4|.|12|TRBJ1-1|.
TGTGCCAGCAGTTTGGACTTTACTGAAGCTTTCTTT
CASSLDFTEAFF
>TRBV24-1|many|15|TRBJ2-3|TRBD1
TGTGCCACCAGTGACCCCGGACAGGGGACAGATACGCAGTATTTT
CATSDPGQGTDTQYF
>TRBV29-1|.|15|TRBJ2-3|.
TGCAGCGTTGAAGGAGGCCTCACTAGCACAGATACGCAGTATTTT
CSVEGGLTSTDTQYF
>TRBV28|few|14|TRBJ1-5|TRBD1
TGTGCCAGCAGACAGGGGGGGAGCAATCAGCCCCAGCATTTT
CASRQGGSNQPQHF
>TRBV12-3/TRBV12-4|few|14|TRBJ2-3|TRBD2
TGTGCCAGCAGTTTGACGGGGGGTTATGATACGCAGTATTTT
CASSLTGGYDTQYF
>TRBV7-2|few|14|TRBJ1-2|.
TGTGCCAGCAGCTCAATAGGACGGAACTATGGCTACACCTTC
CASSSIGRNYGYTF
>TRBV28|.|12|TRBJ1-1|.
TGTGCCAGCAGCTCGCTCAGGGTTGAAGCTTTCTTT
CASSSLRVEAFF
>TRBV7-6|.|14|TRBJ1-4|.
TGTGCCAGCAGCTATAGCACTGATTCGTCGAGGCTGTTTTTT
CASSYSTDSSRLFF
>TRBV12-3/TRBV12-4|few|12|TRBJ2-7|.
TGTGCCAGCACCTTGGGACTCCACGAGCAGTACTTC
CASTLGLHEQYF
>TRBV18|few|14|TRBJ1-2|.
TGTGCCAGCTCATTACTGACCGATGACTATGGCTACACCTTC
CASSLLTDDYGYTF
>TRBV6-5|many|18|TRBJ2-5|TRBD2
TGTGCCAGCAGTTACTCGTCTAGCGGGGGGCTCTCTCAAGAGACCCAGTACTTC
CASSYSSSGGLSQETQYF
>TRBV12-3/TRBV12-4|.|15|TRBJ1-5|TRBD1
TGTGCCAGCAGCACCGGACAGGGCGGCAATCAGCCCCAGCATTTT
CASSTGQGGNQPQHF
>TRBV5-1|.|16|TRBJ1-1|TRBD1
TGCGCCAGCAGCTTGAATTGGGACAGCGGTGACACTGAAGCTTTCTTT
CASSLNWDSGDTEAFF
>TRBV5-1|few|14|TRBJ2-5|.
TGCGCCAGCAGCTTGGGGGCAGCTCAAGAGACCCAGTACTTC
CASSLGAAQETQYF
>TRBV7-2|many|17|TRBJ1-4|.
TGTGCCAGCAGCTTAGCCCCGCAGAGGGCAACTAATGAAAAACTGTTTTTT
CASSLAPQRATNEKLFF
>TRBV4-2|few|13|TRBJ1-2|.
TGTGCCAGCAGCCATCAGGGGATGGAGGGCTACACCTTC
CASSHQGMEGYTF
>TRBV3-1|many|13|TRBJ2-5|.
TGTGCCAGCAAGGTTGGGGGTCAGGAGACCCAGTACTTC
CASKVGGQETQYF
>TRBV5-1|few|14|TRBJ2-4|TRBD1
TGCGCCAGCAGCTCAGGACAGGGGTCGGACATTCAGTACTTC
CASSSGQGSDIQYF
>TRBV9|few|13|TRBJ1-2|.
TGTGCCAGCAGCGTAGATAGCGCCTATGGCTACACCTTC
CASSVDSAYGYTF
>TRBV25-1|.|15|TRBJ2-1|.
TGTGCCAGCAGTGAATCAGGGGGAGGGGCGGCTGAGCAGTTCTTC
CASSESGGGAAEQFF
>TRBV12-3/TRBV12-4|.|12|TRBJ1-1|TRBD1
TGTGCCAGCAGTTTACGAGGGGGCGAGACTTTCTTT
CASSLRGGETFF
>TRBV12-3/TRBV12-4|.|13|TRBJ2-7|.
TGTGCCAGCAGGGGGGCAGGGAGGTACGAGCAGTACTTC
CASRGAGRYEQYF
>TRBV6-5|.|18|TRBJ1-2|TRBD1
TGTGCCAGCAGTTACTCATTGTTCCTGGCCAGGGGGCATGATTGCTACACCTTC
CASSYSLFLARGHDCYTF
>TRBV5-1|few|15|TRBJ2-7|TRBD1
TGCGCCAGCAGCCGCGACAGGGGCGGATCCTACGAGCAGTACTTC
CASSRDRGGSYEQYF
>TRBV20-1|few|15|TRBJ2-1|TRBD2
TGCAGTGCTAGGGGCGGACTAGCGGGTTACAATGAGCAGTTCTTC
CSARGGLAGYNEQFF
>TRBV11-2|.|14|TRBJ2-7|.
TGTGCCAGCAGCCCCCAGAGGCTCCCCTACGAGCAGTACTTC
CASSPQRLPYEQYF
>TRBV7-9|once|15|TRBJ2-7|.
TGTGCCAGCAGCTTATCCTACCGACAGGCCTACGAGCAGTACTTC
CASSLSYRQAYEQYF
>TRBV21-1|few|14|TRBJ1-1|.
TGTGCCAGCAGCAAAAGCGAGGGTAGGACTGAAGCTTTCTTT
CASSKSEGRTEAFF
>TRBV9|few|17|TRBJ2-5|TRBD1
TGTGCCAGCAGCGAGAAGGTGTGGGGGACAGGCCAAGAGACCCAGTACTTC
CASSEKVWGTGQETQYF
>TRBV4-2|.|15|TRBJ1-6|.
TGTGCCAGCAGCCAAGAGTCGATAGGGGATTCACCCCTCCACTTT
CASSQESIGDSPLHF
>TRBV18|few|16|TRBJ2-1|TRBD2
TGTGCCAGCTCACCATCCCGGGGCGGGGGGAACAATGAGCAGTTCTTC
CASSPSRGGGNNEQFF
>TRBV6-1|few|17|TRBJ1-4|TRBD1
TGTGCCAGCAGTGAAGCGCTTGGACAGGGGGCGCGTGAAAAACTGTTTTTT
CASSEALGQGAREKLFF
>TRBV5-1|few|13|TRBJ2-7|TRBD1
TGCGCCAGCAGCTTGGCCGAGGGGGCCGAGCAGTACTTC
CASSLAEGAEQYF